This is a list of T cell receptor beta chains from one sample in a study of long-term antiretroviral therapy in people with HIV. Sequencing was performed with immunoSEQ multiplex PCR; in TCRdb, only in-frame clones are kept and a portion is missing. Here the sample spans some 16,000 clones, approximately 90% being singletons. The sample was unsorted PBMCs, taken 0.6 years after starting antiretroviral therapy. These receptors were collected from a woman aged 35 to 49 with HIV. The CDR3 runs from the conserved cysteine through the conserved F or W. A D gene is named only where the DNA matches it firmly. Not all rows give a size; the values are once, few, many and, for expanded clones, a class.

V gene,clone size,D gene,J gene,CDR3 length,CDR3 protein,CDR3 DNA
TRBV28,-,-,TRBJ1-5,14,CASVESFREQPQHF,TGTGCCAGCGTTGAGTCATTCCGAGAACAGCCCCAGCATTTT
TRBV20-1,-,-,TRBJ2-3,10,CSARVGTQYF,TGCAGTGCTAGAGTGGGTACGCAGTATTTT
TRBV12-5,once,-,TRBJ2-4,15,CASGSGQTAKNIQYF,TGTGCTAGTGGCTCTGGACAGACAGCCAAAAACATTCAGTACTTC
TRBV6-5,-,-,TRBJ1-1,15,CASTRGGHSVTEAFF,TGTGCCAGCACGCGGGGAGGGCACTCGGTCACTGAAGCTTTCTTT
TRBV10-2,-,-,TRBJ1-2,12,CASSEWGGGYTF,TGCGCCAGCAGTGAGTGGGGAGGAGGCTACACCTTC
TRBV18,-,-,TRBJ1-4,13,CASSPGFNEKLFF,TGTGCCAGCTCACCAGGTTTTAATGAAAAACTGTTTTTT
TRBV5-1,-,-,TRBJ2-5,14,CASSLGTSQETQYF,TGCGCCAGCAGCTTGGGGACATCTCAAGAGACCCAGTACTTC
TRBV7-9,-,-,TRBJ2-5,14,CASSFFSFQETQYF,TGTGCCAGCAGCTTTTTTAGTTTCCAAGAGACCCAGTACTTC
TRBV14,-,TRBD1,TRBJ1-2,16,CASSQLGDRGNYGYTF,TGTGCCAGCAGCCAACTAGGGGACAGGGGAAACTATGGCTACACCTTC
TRBV11-2,-,-,TRBJ2-7,12,CASSLDGGQRLF,TGTGCCAGCAGCTTAGACGGGGGACAGCGCCTTTTC
TRBV30,few,TRBD1,TRBJ1-2,11,CAWSRGQGYTF,TGTGCCTGGAGCAGGGGGCAAGGCTACACCTTC
TRBV7-9,few,TRBD1,TRBJ1-6,15,CASSPPDRERSPLHF,TGTGCCAGCAGCCCACCGGACAGGGAAAGATCACCCCTCCACTTT
TRBV6-1,-,-,TRBJ2-7,14,CASSEAGGAYEQYF,TGTGCCAGCAGTGAAGCGGGCGGGGCCTACGAGCAGTACTTC
TRBV13,-,-,TRBJ1-2,15,CASKVGGAPNYGYTF,TGTGCCAGCAAAGTGGGGGGCGCTCCTAACTATGGCTACACCTTC
TRBV7-2,-,-,TRBJ1-5,15,CASSLDLSGYQPQHF,TGTGCCAGCAGCCTTGATTTGTCAGGCTATCAGCCCCAGCATTTT
TRBV30,-,-,TRBJ2-1,12,CAWSAPYNEQFF,TGTGCCTGGAGTGCACCTTACAATGAGCAGTTCTTC
TRBV9,-,TRBD1,TRBJ1-4,15,CASSVEGQANEKLFF,TGTGCCAGCAGCGTAGAAGGACAGGCTAATGAAAAACTGTTTTTT
TRBV9,-,-,TRBJ2-5,14,CASSVARGFETQYF,TGTGCCAGCAGCGTAGCTCGAGGGTTCGAGACCCAGTACTTC
TRBV5-1,-,-,TRBJ2-5,16,CASSLEGGLIQETQYF,TGCGCCAGCAGCTTGGAGGGCGGATTAATACAAGAGACCCAGTACTTC
TRBV19,once,TRBD1,TRBJ1-1,14,CASSSGQGNTEAFF,TGTGCCAGTAGTTCGGGACAGGGGAACACTGAAGCTTTCTTT
TRBV2,-,TRBD1,TRBJ1-5,15,CASRETGGRNQPQHF,TGTGCCAGCAGGGAGACAGGGGGACGGAATCAGCCCCAGCATTTT
TRBV7-2,-,-,TRBJ1-2,14,CASSPDNNFYGYTF,TGTGCCAGCAGCCCGGACAACAACTTCTATGGCTACACCTTC
TRBV2,-,-,TRBJ1-6,12,CASRAPGTPLHF,TGTGCCAGCAGGGCCCCCGGGACACCCCTCCACTTT
TRBV7-8,-,-,TRBJ2-2,13,CASSGGGDRELFF,TGTGCCAGCAGCGGAGGGGGAGACAGGGAGCTGTTTTTT
TRBV5-5,-,-,TRBJ1-6,13,CASSFVRNSPLHF,TGTGCCAGCAGCTTCGTCCGTAATTCACCCCTCCACTTT
TRBV2,-,-,TRBJ1-6,15,CASSEKGRSQSPLHF,TGTGCCAGCAGTGAAAAGGGGAGGTCGCAATCACCCCTCCACTTT
TRBV15,-,-,TRBJ2-7,15,CATSPRAVAGYEQYF,TGTGCCACCAGCCCCCGGGCGGTGGCTGGCTACGAGCAGTACTTC
TRBV6-6,once,-,TRBJ1-5,15,CASSYGQVDNQPQHF,TGTGCCAGCAGTTACGGGCAGGTTGACAATCAGCCCCAGCATTTT
TRBV9,-,-,TRBJ2-2,15,CASSGQEHPTGELFF,TGTGCCAGCAGCGGACAGGAGCACCCGACCGGGGAGCTGTTTTTT
TRBV7-2,-,TRBD1,TRBJ1-6,16,CASSPWTGGYDSPLHF,TGTGCCAGCAGCCCCTGGACAGGGGGATATGATTCACCCCTCCACTTT
TRBV10-3,-,-,TRBJ1-5,16,CAISESPRAGERPQHF,TGTGCCATCAGTGAGTCGCCGAGGGCAGGGGAAAGGCCCCAGCATTTT
TRBV28,medium-sized,-,TRBJ1-1,13,CASSLIGSPGAFF,TGTGCCAGCAGTTTAATCGGGAGTCCGGGAGCTTTCTTT
TRBV5-1,-,TRBD1,TRBJ1-1,13,CASRLPGGTEAFF,TGCGCCAGCAGATTGCCAGGGGGCACTGAAGCTTTCTTT
TRBV29-1,-,TRBD2,TRBJ2-7,12,CSVERGGDEQYF,TGCAGCGTAGAACGGGGGGGCGACGAGCAGTACTTC
TRBV19,-,TRBD1,TRBJ2-7,14,CASSTGTGKYEQYF,TGTGCCAGTAGTACCGGGACAGGGAAGTACGAGCAGTACTTC
TRBV5-6,-,TRBD1,TRBJ1-5,17,CASSLDRGHNSNQPQHF,TGTGCCAGCAGCTTGGACAGGGGGCATAATAGCAATCAGCCCCAGCATTTT
TRBV5-1,-,TRBD1,TRBJ1-2,14,CASHTGGASYGYTF,TGCGCCAGTCATACAGGGGGAGCGTCCTATGGCTACACCTTC
TRBV9,few,TRBD1,TRBJ1-5,15,CASSQRDRLLRPQHF,TGTGCCAGCAGCCAGCGGGACAGACTCCTGCGGCCCCAGCATTTT
TRBV7-2,-,-,TRBJ2-7,13,CASSLGYTYEQYF,TGTGCCAGCAGCTTGGGCTATACCTACGAGCAGTACTTC
TRBV2,-,TRBD2,TRBJ2-7,16,CASSPLGSGGPLEQYF,TGTGCCAGCAGTCCCCTGGGTAGCGGGGGGCCTTTGGAGCAGTACTTC